The next 25 T cell receptor beta chains were all read from a single sample in a study of shared clonotypes between healthy human individuals (TCRdb year 2020). CD8 naive samples were obtained by positive selection for CCR7 among CD45RO-negative cells, yielding a CD45RA+CCR7+ population from which TemRA cells were excluded. The library was built by means of the immunoSEQ multiplex PCR assay. TCRdb's version of the immuneACCESS table is confined to in-frame rearrangements and falls short of the full clone set. An unresolved V gene accounts for under half of the shortfall where checked; the remainder is of unknown origin. The sample table holds roughly 590,000 clones, of which around 95% were seen once. The leading ten clones occupy 0.11% of the sample. The material sequenced was naive CD8+ T cells sorted from blood. The sample's cell subset or site label, in plain terms: CD45RA+CCR7+. Receptor source: a woman aged 25 to 39 in good health.

The gene calls are TRBV7-9 and TRBJ2-5; D is perhaps TRBD1 (5 bases). The J call is doubtful: the DNA matches TRBJ2-7 better. The length of the CDR3 is 13 residues. Germline CDR1 is SEHNR and CDR2 is FQNEAQ (reference sequence). The CDR3 bases are TGTGCCAGCAGCGCTCCGACAGCTTACGAGCAGTACTTC. This codes for CASSAPTAYEQYF.

This chain links TRBV6-1 with TRBJ1-3, with no clear D. This CDR3 has 12 residues. Germline loops: CDR1 MNHNS, CDR2 SASEGT. The V and J ends lost 6 bases and 4 bases respectively, with 7 bases between them. The chain's CDR3 is CASRVSGNTIYF. DNA for the CDR3: TGTGCCAGCAGGGTCTCCGGAAACACCATATATTTT.

This chain links TRBV27 with TRBJ2-1; TRBD2 matches at 10 bases. Germline CDR1 MNHEY, CDR2 SMNVEV (reference sequence). Unmatched junction bases numbered 6, after V lost 3 bases and J lost 4 bases. The CDR3 consists of 16 residues. CDR3 sequence: CASSFSSGRLYNEQFF. CDR3 nucleotide sequence: TGTGCCAGCAGTTTTAGTAGCGGGAGGCTATACAATGAGCAGTTCTTC.

V usage is TRBV11-2 and J usage is TRBJ2-1; 9 bases are shared with TRBD2. Germline lookup yields CDR1 SGHAT and CDR2 FQNNGV. With V trimmed by 5 bases and J by 7 bases, 9 bases remained unmatched. The CDR3 is made up of 15 amino acids. DNA of the CDR3: TGTGCCAGCAGCCATAGCGGGAGAGGGGGAAATGAGCAGTTCTTC. Its protein product is CASSHSGRGGNEQFF.

This rearrangement joins TRBV6-5 to TRBJ2-2; D unresolved. From germline, CDR1 is MNHEY and CDR2 SVGAGI. Between the trimmed V and J ends, which lost 2 bases and 0 bases, there was a span of 4 bases. The CDR3 sequence is 14 residues long. CDR3 coding DNA: TGTGCCAGCAGTTACAACTCGAACACCGGGGAGCTGTTTTTT. The encoded protein is CASSYNSNTGELFF.

Here the CDR3 reads CASRPPEGAEQYF. The CDR3 DNA follows: TGTGCCAGCAGGCCCCCCGAGGGCGCCGAGCAGTACTTC. The V call is TRBV6-5, the J call TRBJ2-7; TRBD2 is a possible D gene (5 bases). Looked up from germline, CDR1 is MNHEY and CDR2 is SVGAGI. The length of the CDR3 is 13 residues. With 6 bases removed from V and 6 bases from J, the gap between germline ends came to 15 bases.

This chain's CDR3 is CASSSDAGELFF. As DNA, the CDR3 is TGTGCCAGCAGTTCTGACGCCGGGGAGCTGTTTTTT. This chain uses TRBV7-9 with TRBJ2-2; unclear D gene. This CDR3 contains 12 residues. Per the germline V gene, CDR1 is SEHNR and CDR2 is FQNEAQ (reference sequence). V lost 6 bases and J 6 bases, leaving 8 bases between the germline ends.

The chain is built from TRBV11-2 and TRBJ2-3; 7 bases are shared with TRBD2. The germline V gene has CDR1 SGHAT and CDR2 FQNNGV. CDR3 length: 16 residues. V shed 3 bases and J 2 bases; nucleotides not matched to a gene: 8. The CDR3 DNA is TGTGCCAGCAGCTTGCGGGAGTACTCTTACACAGATACGCAGTATTTT. It codes for CASSLREYSYTDTQYF.

Note on this clone: This CDR3 is also generated by other DNA sequences in the sample. V usage is TRBV6-5 and J usage is TRBJ2-7; 7 bases fit TRBD2. V shed 0 bases and J 3 bases; nucleotides not matched to a gene: 2. Germline V gene sequence: CDR1 MNHEY, CDR2 SVGAGI. CDR3 length equals 14 residues. The CDR3 nucleotides are TGTGCCAGCAGTTACTCGGGGGGGAGCTACGAGCAGTACTTC. As protein: CASSYSGGSYEQYF.

The chain couples TRBV27 to TRBJ1-4, with unresolved D. Deletions cut 8 bases from V and 5 bases from J, with 21 bases between. CDR1 and CDR2 (germline): MNHEY, SMNVEV (reference sequence). This CDR3 comprises 16 residues. CDR3 in amino acids: CASPQCGPLPNEKLFF. The CDR3 DNA reads as TGTGCCAGCCCCCAGTGTGGACCCCTACCCAATGAAAAACTGTTTTTT.

The J gene is TRBJ1-1, the V gene TRBV6-1; weak D call: TRBD1 (6 bases). The V gene's germline CDR1 is MNHNS and CDR2 SASEGT. The CDR3 consists of 12 residues. V was pared by 10 bases and J by 6 bases, with 15 bases between. The CDR3 DNA sequence: TGTGCCATCACAAGGACAGACTCTGAAGCTTTCTTT. Encoded protein: CAITRTDSEAFF.

This chain links TRBV23-1 with TRBJ1-5; possible D gene TRBD1, 5 bases. TRBV23-1 is reported as an ORF; its role is uncertain. The CDR3 contains 12 residues. Trimming stripped 8 bases from V and 6 bases from J, with 11 bases between. The CDR3 nucleotides are TGCGCCAGCGGGGGTGAGGTTCAGCCCCAGCATTTT. Protein product: CASGGEVQPQHF.

The chain recombines TRBV28 with TRBJ2-2; 8 positions agree with TRBD1. The length of the CDR3 is 16 residues. Germline V lookup: CDR1 MDHEN, CDR2 SYDVKM. Germline trimming cut 6 bases from V and 7 bases from J; bases unmatched to any gene: 13. CDR3 sequence: CASRVQGANSDGELFF. In DNA, the CDR3 is TGTGCCAGCAGAGTTCAGGGGGCGAATTCCGACGGGGAGCTGTTTTTT.

The chain has TRBV6-6 and TRBJ1-2; TRBD1 matches 7 bases. The trim removed 5 bases at V and 3 bases at J, leaving 6 bases unmatched. CDR3 length: 14 amino acids. From germline, CDR1 is MNHNY and CDR2 SVGAGI (reference sequence). In DNA form, the CDR3 reads TGTGCCAGCAGTCAAACCGGGACAGACTATGGCTACACCTTC. Residues: CASSQTGTDYGYTF.

V usage is TRBV27 and J usage is TRBJ2-1; TRBD1 matches 10 bases. This CDR3 comprises 16 residues. Per germline, CDR1 MNHEY and CDR2 SMNVEV (reference sequence). Losses at the gene ends were 7 bases for V and 7 bases for J; bases not matched to a gene: 13. CDR3 residues: CASTDLDRGVHNEQFF. In DNA form, the CDR3 reads TGTGCCAGCACTGACTTGGACAGGGGGGTGCATAATGAGCAGTTCTTC.

Concerning this clone itself: At the DNA level, this CDR3 is encoded by other sequences in the same sample as well. This sequence joins TRBV28 and TRBJ2-7; D not resolved. CDR3 length: 12 amino acids. V was pared by 2 bases and J by 3 bases, with 5 bases between. The V gene's germline CDR1 is MDHEN and CDR2 SYDVKM. The CDR3 is CASSLPGYEQYF. CDR3 nucleotides: TGTGCCAGCAGTTTACCTGGCTACGAGCAGTACTTC.

This chain links TRBV29-1 with TRBJ2-7; 8 nucleotides line up with TRBD2. With 4 bases clipped from V and 3 bases from J, the junction kept 5 bases outside the gene matches. CDR1 is SQVTM and CDR2 is ANQGSEA in the germline V gene. The CDR3 is made up of 13 amino acids. The CDR3 is CSVVLSGNYEQYF. Written as DNA, the CDR3 is TGCAGCGTTGTTCTTAGCGGGAACTACGAGCAGTACTTC.

The gene calls are TRBV27 and TRBJ2-3; tentatively, D is TRBD2 (6 bases). The V end was cut by 3 bases, the J end by 8 bases, with 18 bases between. The CDR3 spans 15 residues. Germline lookup yields CDR1 MNHEY and CDR2 SMNVEV (reference sequence). The CDR3 region is CASSFGAGPRFTQYF. CDR3 coding DNA: TGTGCCAGCAGTTTTGGGGCGGGGCCAAGGTTTACGCAGTATTTT.

This chain joins TRBV4-1 and TRBJ1-5; weak D call: TRBD1 (6 bases). The V gene lost 4 bases and the J gene lost 0 bases, with 10 bases spanning the gap. Germline loops: CDR1 MGHRA, CDR2 YSYEKL. The CDR3 is made up of 15 amino acids. The CDR3 sequence: CASSPEGGSNQPQHF. The CDR3 nucleotides are TGCGCCAGCAGCCCCGAGGGGGGTAGCAATCAGCCCCAGCATTTT.

CDR3 DNA: TGCGCCAGCAGCTACCCAGGGGACATAACTATGAACACTGAAGCTTTCTTT. As protein: CASSYPGDITMNTEAFF. V usage is TRBV5-1 and J usage is TRBJ1-1; D might be TRBD1 (6 bases). The CDR3 loop spans 17 amino acids. V lost 3 bases and J 0 bases, leaving 18 bases between the germline ends. Looked up from germline, CDR1 is SGHRS and CDR2 is YFSETQ.

Concerning this clone itself: This sample also contains other DNA sequences that code for the same CDR3. J is TRBJ1-4 and V is TRBV28; a possible D gene is TRBD1 (5 bases). The germline V and J ends were trimmed by 3 bases and 8 bases, with 10 bases remaining between them. The length of the CDR3 is 13 residues. Germline CDR1 reads MDHEN; CDR2 reads SYDVKM. Here the CDR3 DNA reads TGTGCCAGCAGTTTCAGGGTAGGAGAAAAACTGTTTTTT. Its protein is CASSFRVGEKLFF.

This chain joins TRBV5-1 and TRBJ2-1; 12 positions agree with TRBD2. CDR3 length equals 16 residues. The V gene's germline CDR1 is SGHRS and CDR2 YFSETQ. Trimming cost V 4 bases and J 10 bases; bases outside gene matches: 12. The CDR3 region has the DNA TGCGCCAGCAGCCCGGAGGGGACTAGCGGGTGGGTGGAGCAGTTCTTC. This sequence encodes CASSPEGTSGWVEQFF.

The chain uses TRBV5-4 and TRBJ1-6, with 7 bases that match TRBD1. The CDR3 loop spans 14 amino acids. J gave up 7 bases and V 4 bases, and 5 bases lay outside the gene matches. Germline CDR1 and CDR2: SGHNT and YYREEE (reference sequence). The CDR3 DNA reads as TGTGCCAGCAGCAGGGAGGGGGCAAATTCACCCCTCCACTTT. It yields the protein CASSREGANSPLHF.

The V call is TRBV4-1, the J call TRBJ1-3; D uncertain. The CDR3 contains 16 residues. CDR1 MGHRA and CDR2 YSYEKL come from the germline V gene. Trimming cost V 3 bases and J 1 base, with 13 bases left between them. The CDR3 bases are TGCGCCAGCAGCCAGAGACTGGCCGGTTCTGGAAACACCATATATTTT. It encodes CASSQRLAGSGNTIYF.

J is TRBJ2-1 and V is TRBV27, with D tentatively TRBD1 (6 bases). The CDR3 runs to 15 residues. V gave up 6 bases and J gave up 4 bases, with 16 bases separating them. The germline V gene has CDR1 MNHEY and CDR2 SMNVEV (reference sequence). The CDR3 DNA follows: TGTGCCAGCAGCTTGGGACATGGGCTGTACAATGAGCAGTTCTTC. As protein: CASSLGHGLYNEQFF.